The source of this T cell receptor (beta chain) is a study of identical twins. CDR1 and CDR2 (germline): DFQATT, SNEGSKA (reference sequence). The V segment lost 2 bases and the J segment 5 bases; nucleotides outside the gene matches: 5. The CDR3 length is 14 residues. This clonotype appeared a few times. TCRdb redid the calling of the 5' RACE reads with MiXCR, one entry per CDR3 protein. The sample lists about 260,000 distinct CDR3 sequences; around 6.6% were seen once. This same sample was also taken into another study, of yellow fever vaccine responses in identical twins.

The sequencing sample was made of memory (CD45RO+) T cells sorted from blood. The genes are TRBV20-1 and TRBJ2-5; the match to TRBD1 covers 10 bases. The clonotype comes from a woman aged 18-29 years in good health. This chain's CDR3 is CSARRQGAQETQYF. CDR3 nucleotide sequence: TGCAGTGCTAGAAGACAGGGGGCACAGGAGACCCAGTACTTC.